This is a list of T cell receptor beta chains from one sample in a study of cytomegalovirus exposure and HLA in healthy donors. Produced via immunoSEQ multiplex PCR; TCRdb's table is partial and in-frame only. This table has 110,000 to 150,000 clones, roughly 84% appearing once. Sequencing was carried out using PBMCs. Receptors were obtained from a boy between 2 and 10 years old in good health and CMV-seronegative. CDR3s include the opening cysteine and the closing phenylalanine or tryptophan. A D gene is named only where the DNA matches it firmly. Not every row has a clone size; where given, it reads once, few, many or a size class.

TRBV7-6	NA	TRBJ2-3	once	TGTGCCAGCAGCAGGAGGACAGATACGCAGTATTTT	CASSRRTDTQYF
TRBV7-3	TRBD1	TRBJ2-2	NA	TGTGCCAGCAGTCGTACCAGGGGGTCCGGGGAGCTGTTTTTT	CASSRTRGSGELFF
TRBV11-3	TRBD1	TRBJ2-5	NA	TGTGCCAGCAGCTTAGTTTTCTGGACAGGGGCTTCGGAGACCCAGTACTTC	CASSLVFWTGASETQYF
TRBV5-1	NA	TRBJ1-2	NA	TGCGCCAGCAGCTTGGCCCCTGGAGGGTTGAGCTATGGCTACACCTTC	CASSLAPGGLSYGYTF
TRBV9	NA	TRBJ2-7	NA	TGTGCCAGCAGCGTAGCTGGGGGCGGATACGAGCAGTACTTC	CASSVAGGGYEQYF
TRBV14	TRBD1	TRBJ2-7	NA	TGTGCCAGCAGCCAAGCTTCCGGGACAGGGTACTACGAGCAGTACTTC	CASSQASGTGYYEQYF
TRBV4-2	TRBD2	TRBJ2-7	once	TGTGCCAGCAGCCAAGGGCGGGGGGACTCCTACGAGCAGTACTTC	CASSQGRGDSYEQYF
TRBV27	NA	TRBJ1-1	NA	TGTGCCAGCAGTTTATTATACAGGGCTGAAGCTTTCTTT	CASSLLYRAEAFF
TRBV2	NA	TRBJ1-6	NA	TGTGCCAGCAGTGAGGACCCAGGGACACCCCTCCACTTT	CASSEDPGTPLHF
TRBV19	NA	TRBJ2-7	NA	TGTGCCACCGCCTTGGGGGCCGTCGACGAGCAGTACTTC	CATALGAVDEQYF
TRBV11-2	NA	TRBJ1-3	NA	TGTGCCAGCAGCAGAGTACAGGGCTCTGGAAACACCATATATTTT	CASSRVQGSGNTIYF
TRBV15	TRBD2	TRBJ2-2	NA	TGTGCCACCAGCAAGAATTTGGGACTATCCGGGGAGCTGTTTTTT	CATSKNLGLSGELFF
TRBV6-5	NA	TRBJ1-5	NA	TGTGCCAGCAGTGGGGGGTTTTTACAGCCCCAGCATTTT	CASSGGFLQPQHF
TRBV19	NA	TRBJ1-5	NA	TGTGCCAGTAAGCTAGGGGCGAGCGCTCATCAGCCCCAGCATTTT	CASKLGASAHQPQHF
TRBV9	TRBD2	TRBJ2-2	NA	TGTGCCAGCAGAGCGGGGGGGAGCGGGACCAACACCGGGGAGCTGTTTTTT	CASRAGGSGTNTGELFF
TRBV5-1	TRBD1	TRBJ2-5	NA	TGCGCCAGCAGCGGACGACAGGGGAACTTCGGGCAAGAGACCCAGTACTTC	CASSGRQGNFGQETQYF
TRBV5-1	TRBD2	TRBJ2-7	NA	TGCGCCAGCTCGGCGGGAGGGTTCTCCTACGAGCAGTACTTC	CASSAGGFSYEQYF
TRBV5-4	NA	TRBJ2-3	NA	TGTGCCAGCAGCTTTGGCCAGGGCGATAACGAGGAGTATTTT	CASSFGQGDNEEYF
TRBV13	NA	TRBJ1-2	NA	TGTGCCAGCAGCTTATTTTGGAGGATATTTAACTATGGCTACACCTTC	CASSLFWRIFNYGYTF
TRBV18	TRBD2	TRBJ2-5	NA	TGTGCCAGCTCACCAAGCTTGCTAGCGGGAGCAGAGACCCAGTACTTC	CASSPSLLAGAETQYF
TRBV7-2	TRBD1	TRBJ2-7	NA	TGTGCCAGCAGCTCGGACAGGGCTGGTTACTACGAGCAGTACTTC	CASSSDRAGYYEQYF
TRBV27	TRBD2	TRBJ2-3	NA	TGTGCCAGCATCCCCGGTAGCGGGAGAGTCGATACGCAGTATTTT	CASIPGSGRVDTQYF
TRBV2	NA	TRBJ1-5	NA	TGTGCCAGCAACGGAGACAGTCCGAGTCAGCCCCAGCATTTT	CASNGDSPSQPQHF
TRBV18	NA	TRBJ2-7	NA	TGTGCCAGCTCACCACGTGAGGGAACCTACGAGCAGTACTTC	CASSPREGTYEQYF
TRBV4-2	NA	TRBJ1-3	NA	TGTGCCAGCAGCCGCCCCCCGGAGGCTCCATATTTT	CASSRPPEAPYF
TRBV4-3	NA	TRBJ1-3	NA	TGCGCCAGCAGCCAAGATTTCGTTGGGCAGATCTCTGGAAACACCATATATTTT	CASSQDFVGQISGNTIYF
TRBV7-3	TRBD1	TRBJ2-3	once	TGTGCCAGCAGCCGGACAGGGGGAACGGGTACGCAGTATTTT	CASSRTGGTGTQYF
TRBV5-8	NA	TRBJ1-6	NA	TGTGCCAGCAGCCGGCGGGGGACCGGATCCTATAATTCACCCCTCCACTTT	CASSRRGTGSYNSPLHF
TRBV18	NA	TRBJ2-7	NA	TGTGCCAGCTCACCTGGTACAGGGACCTACGAGCAGTACTTC	CASSPGTGTYEQYF
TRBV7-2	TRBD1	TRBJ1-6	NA	TGTGCCAGCAGCTTTCCGGACAGGGGGCCGGATTCACCCCTCCACTTT	CASSFPDRGPDSPLHF
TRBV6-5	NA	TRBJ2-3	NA	TGTGCCAGCAGCTACCGGGGGAGTAGGGATACGCAGTATTTT	CASSYRGSRDTQYF
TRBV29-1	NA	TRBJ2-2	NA	TGCAGCGTCCTTCGACAGGACGACACCGGGGAGCTGTTTTTT	CSVLRQDDTGELFF
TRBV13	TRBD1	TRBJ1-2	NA	TGTGCCAGCAGCTTGACAGGGAATAACTATGGCTACACCTTC	CASSLTGNNYGYTF
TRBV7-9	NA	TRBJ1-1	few	TGTTCCAGCAGCTTTATGCAGGGCGAGGCTTTCTTT	CSSSFMQGEAFF
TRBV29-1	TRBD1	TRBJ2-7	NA	TGCAGCGTTGTATCGGTGGCAGGGGGCTACGAGCAGTACTTC	CSVVSVAGGYEQYF
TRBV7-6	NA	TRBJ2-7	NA	TGTGCCAGCAGCTTAGCGCGGTTCCACGAGCAGTACTTC	CASSLARFHEQYF
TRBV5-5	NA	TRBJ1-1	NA	TGTGCCAGCAGCTTGGGGGTCAGGGTGGGCACTGAAGCTTTCTTT	CASSLGVRVGTEAFF
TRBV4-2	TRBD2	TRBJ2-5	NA	TGTGCCAGCAGCCAAGGAATTAGCGGGGGGCCTGGGACCCAGTACTTC	CASSQGISGGPGTQYF
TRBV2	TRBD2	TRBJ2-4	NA	TGTGCCAGCAGGGGGGACTACCCCTTTCGAGACTTC	CASRGDYPFRDF
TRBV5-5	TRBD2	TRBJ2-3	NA	TGTGCCAGCAGCCCAGGACTCCTAGCGGGGGGATCTTATACGCAGTATTTT	CASSPGLLAGGSYTQYF
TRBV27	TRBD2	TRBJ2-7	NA	TGTGCCAGCAGTAGAGTGGGACTAGCGGATGGGTCCTACGAGCAGTACTTC	CASSRVGLADGSYEQYF
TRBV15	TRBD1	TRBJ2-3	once	TGTGCCACCAGCAACGGGACAGCACAAACAGATACGCAGTATTTT	CATSNGTAQTDTQYF
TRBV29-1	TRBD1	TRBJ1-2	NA	TGCAGCGTACGCCAGGGGGAAGGCTACACCTTC	CSVRQGEGYTF
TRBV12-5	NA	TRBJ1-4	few	TGTGCTAGTGGCTCACAGGAGACCAATGAAAAACTGTTTTTT	CASGSQETNEKLFF
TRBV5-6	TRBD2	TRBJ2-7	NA	TGTGCCAGCAGGGGCGCGGGGGAAGGTGCGGGGGAGCAGTACTTC	CASRGAGEGAGEQYF
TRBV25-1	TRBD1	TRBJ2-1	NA	TGTGCCAGCAGATCAGTCCTCAGGGGGAATGAGCAGTTCTTC	CASRSVLRGNEQFF
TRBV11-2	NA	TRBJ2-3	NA	TGTGCCAGCAGCACCCGGACTGGGATCTTGTCGAATACGCAGTATTTT	CASSTRTGILSNTQYF
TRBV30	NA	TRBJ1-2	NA	TGTGCCTGGAGTGTCGGCGGGTCATACGGCTACACCTTC	CAWSVGGSYGYTF
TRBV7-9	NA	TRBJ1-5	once	TGTGCCAGCAGCTTAGTGGACATAATGGGAAATCAGCCCCAGCATTTT	CASSLVDIMGNQPQHF
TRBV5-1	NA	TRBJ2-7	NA	TGCGCCAGCAGCTTCGCCAGCTCCTACGAGCAGTACTTC	CASSFASSYEQYF
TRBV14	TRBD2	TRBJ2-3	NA	TGTGCCAGCAGCCACCTCACTAGCGGGAGTCTAGGAGATACGCAGTATTTT	CASSHLTSGSLGDTQYF
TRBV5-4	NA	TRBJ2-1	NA	TGTGCCAGCAGTACACGTGTCAGCTCCTACAATGAGCAGTTCTTC	CASSTRVSSYNEQFF
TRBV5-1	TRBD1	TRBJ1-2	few	TGCGCCAGCAGCTTGGGGGACAGAGAATATGGCTACACCTTC	CASSLGDREYGYTF
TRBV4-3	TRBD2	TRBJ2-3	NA	TGCGCCAGCAGCCAAGTAATTAGCGGGTCGCCCACAGATACGCAGTATTTT	CASSQVISGSPTDTQYF
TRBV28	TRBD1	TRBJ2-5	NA	TGTGCCAGCAGATGGAGAGGGGGCACGGAGACCCAGTACTTC	CASRWRGGTETQYF
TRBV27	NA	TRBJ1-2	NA	TGTGCCAGCAGTTCATACAGGGAAGCGGAGTTCTATGGCTACACCTTC	CASSSYREAEFYGYTF
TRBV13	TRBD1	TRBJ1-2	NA	TGTGCCAGCAGATTCACAGGGGACGATGGCTACACCTTC	CASRFTGDDGYTF
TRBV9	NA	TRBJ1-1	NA	TGTGCCAGCAGCGTGAGAGGATCGGGGGTCACTGAAGCTTTCTTT	CASSVRGSGVTEAFF
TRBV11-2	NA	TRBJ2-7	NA	TGTGCCAGCAGCTCCGTTGGACAGCGCTCCTACGAGCAGTACTTC	CASSSVGQRSYEQYF
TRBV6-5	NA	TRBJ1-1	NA	TGTGCCAGCACCCTCGGCAGGGAAGCTTTCTTT	CASTLGREAFF